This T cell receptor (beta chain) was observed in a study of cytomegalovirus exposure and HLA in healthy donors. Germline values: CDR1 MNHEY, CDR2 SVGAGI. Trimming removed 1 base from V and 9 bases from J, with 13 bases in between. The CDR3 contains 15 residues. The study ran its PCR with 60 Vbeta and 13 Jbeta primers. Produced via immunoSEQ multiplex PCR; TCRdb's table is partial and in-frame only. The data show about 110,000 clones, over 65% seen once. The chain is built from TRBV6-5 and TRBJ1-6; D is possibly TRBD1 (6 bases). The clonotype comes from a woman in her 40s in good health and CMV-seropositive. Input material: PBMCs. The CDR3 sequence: CASSYYEGRGSPLHF. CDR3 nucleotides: TGTGCCAGCAGTTACTATGAGGGCAGGGGTTCACCCCTCCACTTT.